A single sample gave rise to the 32 T cell receptor beta chains below, sequenced in a study of T cell clonality in common variable immunodeficiency. The assay was immunoSEQ multiplex PCR, and TCRdb's table has in-frame clones only and misses some. The profile covers tens of thousands of clones, none occurring a single time. The sequencing input was peripheral blood mononuclear cells. These receptors all come from a person aged 18 to 75 in good health.

This clone was seen ten or more times. The CDR3 sequence: CASRPDRGPYSPLHF. The CDR3 DNA, read in part, is TGTGCCAGCAGACCAGACAGGGGGCCTTATTCACCC. V is TRBV7-9 and J is TRBJ1-6; 10 nucleotides agree with TRBD1. The CDR3 end falls 3 residues outside the read, so it is completed with the germline J gene. J lost 8 bases, V lost 6 bases, and 7 bases had no gene match. The length of the CDR3 is 15 residues. The germline gives CDR1 SEHNR, CDR2 FQNEAQ (reference sequence).

This clone was counted many times. The sequenced fragment ends 3 residues before the CDR3 boundary, so the rest is inferred from the germline J gene. The rearrangement links TRBV11-2 to TRBJ1-6; TRBD1 is a possible D gene (5 bases). The CDR3 totals 15 residues. CDR1 and CDR2 (germline): SGHAT, FQNNGV. V was cut by 4 bases and J by 1 base, with 8 bases left in between. This CDR3 reads CASSSQGSYNSPLHF. CDR3 bases read: TGTGCCAGCAGCTCCCAGGGTTCCTATAATTCACCC.

This clone was counted many times. The missing CDR3 end, 3 residues past where the read stops, is filled in from the germline J gene. The chain recombines TRBV7-3 with TRBJ2-1; 7 bases line up with TRBD2. Trimming took 5 bases from V and 2 from J; bases not matched to a gene: 9. CDR3 length: 16 amino acids. The V gene's germline CDR1 is SGHTA and CDR2 FQGTGA. CDR3 bases read: TGTGCCAGCAGCATCCGGTCTAGCGGACCCTACAATGAG. Its translation: CASSIRSSGPYNE. The full CDR3 sequence reads CASSIRSSGPYNEQFF.

The sample holds many counts of this clone. The read comes to an end 3 residues before the CDR3 does, leaving the germline J gene to fill in the end. The chain couples TRBV19 to TRBJ2-4, with TRBD2 matching 14 bases. Germline assignment: CDR1 LNHDA and CDR2 SQIVND (reference sequence). The CDR3 runs to 14 residues. CDR3 sequence: CASSSPGLAGGQYF. The part of the CDR3 DNA that was read is TGTGCCAGTAGTTCGCCAGGACTAGCGGGGGGT.

As concerns this clone: A much larger clone lies a single base off, so this may be a read error. The read is 3 residues too short to cover the CDR3 end, so that end is filled in from the germline J gene. The V gene is TRBV6-2 or TRBV6-3, the J gene TRBJ2-3, with D maybe TRBD1 (6 bases). Per germline, CDR1 MNHEY and CDR2 SVGEGT. This CDR3 spans 15 amino acids. The sequenced CDR3 bases are TGTGCCAGCAGTTACTCGGGGGCCCGCAATCAGCCG. Encoded protein: CASSYSGARNQP. The entire CDR3 protein is CASSYSGARNQPQYF.

This clone has just a few counts. CDR3 bases read: TGTGCCAGCAGCTTCAGAGAACAAAGCACAGATACG. Amino acid sequence: CASSFREQSTDT. The entire CDR3 reads CASSFREQSTDTQYF. V is TRBV7-9 and J is TRBJ2-3; D is ambiguous. The read ends 3 residues shy of where the CDR3 ends; the end is completed using the germline J gene. There are 15 residues in the CDR3. V was cut by 3 bases and J by 0 bases, with 10 bases left in between. Looked up from germline, CDR1 is SEHNR and CDR2 is FQNEAQ (reference sequence).

The sample holds many counts of this clone. From the germline J gene comes the end of the CDR3, since the read stops 3 residues before it. The J gene is TRBJ1-3, the V gene TRBV12-3 or TRBV12-4, with a tentative D call TRBD1 (5 bases). The V end was cut by 5 bases, the J end by 0 bases, with 14 bases between. The CDR3 has 16 residues. The part of the CDR3 DNA that was read is TGTGCCAGCAGTGAACCATCAGGGAACTCTGGAAACACC. It is translated as CASSEPSGNSGNT. The entire CDR3 protein reads CASSEPSGNSGNTIYF.

This clone has a count of ten or more. The read ends 3 residues before the CDR3 terminus; that terminus is restored from the germline J gene. The rearrangement links TRBV20-1 to TRBJ2-1, with 7 bases aligning to TRBD2. The CDR3 sequence is 14 residues long. Germline CDR1 DFQATT, CDR2 SNEGSKA (reference sequence). V was pared by 6 bases and J by 0 bases, with 5 bases of the junction left unmatched. The CDR3 reads CSARLASSYNEQFF. The covered CDR3 bases are TGCAGTGCAAGACTAGCTAGCTCCTACAATGAG.

This clone showed up many times. The CDR3 end falls 3 residues outside the read, so it is completed with the germline J gene. The chain combines TRBV4-1 with TRBJ2-2, with 7 bases aligning to TRBD2. V was pared by 1 base and J by 6 bases, with 11 bases of the junction left unmatched. This CDR3 contains 17 residues. Looked up from germline, CDR1 is MGHRA and CDR2 is YSYEKL. CDR3 bases read: TGCGCCAGCAGCCAAGGACTAGCCCGAGCCGCCGCCGGGGAG. Translated: CASSQGLARAAAGE. From start to end, the CDR3 is CASSQGLARAAAGELFF.

Many counts were recorded for this clone. From the germline J gene comes the end of the CDR3, since the read stops 3 residues before it. The chain combines TRBV13 with TRBJ1-2; D uncertain. The CDR3 runs to 12 residues. Trimming left V 0 bases short and J 7 bases short, with 6 bases between. Germline V gene sequence: CDR1 PRHDT, CDR2 FYEKMQ (reference sequence). The CDR3 sequence: CASSLGRFGYTF. The CDR3 bases that were read are TGTGCCAGCAGCTTAGGGAGGTTTGGC.

This clone appeared many times. The read terminates 3 residues before the CDR3 end, so the remaining end is supplied by the germline J gene. The genes are TRBV20-1 and TRBJ2-3; either TRBD1 or TRBD2 may fit D (5 bases each). Germline assignment: CDR1 DFQATT and CDR2 SNEGSKA (reference sequence). V was trimmed by 2 bases and J by 1 base, leaving 16 bases between them. The CDR3 is 16 residues long. This chain's CDR3 is CSARPPPRGGTDTQYF. The sequenced CDR3 bases are TGCAGTGCTAGACCTCCCCCACGAGGGGGCACAGATACG.

There are many counts of this clone. The read ends 3 residues before the CDR3 terminus; that terminus is restored from the germline J gene. V usage is TRBV5-4 and J usage is TRBJ2-1, with 10 bases aligning to TRBD1. The CDR3 has 14 residues. The junction had 6 bases not matched to a gene; V was cut back by 3 bases and J by 9 bases. Germline V lookup: CDR1 SGHNT, CDR2 YYREEE (reference sequence). The sequenced part of the CDR3 DNA is TGTGCCAGCAGCTGGGGACAGGGGCTGGGTGAG. As protein: CASSWGQGLGE. The whole CDR3 protein is CASSWGQGLGEQFF. The full variable domain, completed using reference TRBV5-4 and TRBJ2-1, is ETGVTQSPTHLIKTRGQQVTLRCSSQSGHNTVSWYQQALGQGPQFIFQYYREEENGRGNFPPRFSGLQFPNYSSELNVNALELDDSALYLCASSWGQGLGEQFFGPGTRLTVL.

This clone appeared a few times. It may be a read error: a sequence one base away is much more abundant. The sequenced fragment ends 3 residues before the CDR3 boundary, so the rest is inferred from the germline J gene. The sample has other DNA sequences that encode this CDR3 too. V usage is TRBV13 and J usage is TRBJ1-2; 8 nucleotides agree with TRBD1. In germline, CDR1 is PRHDT, CDR2 FYEKMQ (reference sequence). The CDR3 totals 13 residues. CDR3 bases read: TGTGCCAGCAGCTCCAACAGGGGGGATGGA. It is translated as CASSSNRGDG. The entire CDR3 sequence reads CASSSNRGDGYTF.

This clone was counted at least ten times. The read ends 3 residues shy of where the CDR3 ends; the end is completed using the germline J gene. The chain links TRBV20-1 to TRBJ2-7; either TRBD1 or TRBD2 may fit D (5 bases each). The CDR3 totals 14 residues. With 0 bases removed from V and 2 bases from J, the gap between germline ends came to 11 bases. Germline V gene lookup returns CDR1 DFQATT and CDR2 SNEGSKA (reference sequence). Partial CDR3 DNA: TGCAGTGCTAGAGATCAGGGAGCAGCCTACGAG. Translated: CSARDQGAAYE. The whole CDR3 is CSARDQGAAYEQYF.

In its sample, this clone was seen many times. The read terminates 3 residues before the CDR3 end, so the remaining end is supplied by the germline J gene. The J gene is TRBJ1-2, the V gene TRBV2, with D tentatively TRBD1 (5 bases). This CDR3 comprises 14 residues. Germline V gene sequence: CDR1 SNHLY, CDR2 FYNNEI. CDR3 bases read: TGTGCCAGCAGTGAAGAACGAGGGGAAGGAGGC. It is translated as CASSEERGEGG. The entire CDR3 is CASSEERGEGGYTF.

This clone was observed a handful of times. A read error is possible here, since a much larger clone lies one base away. CDR3 sequence reads: CAWSTRVSGANVLFF. CDR3 bases read: TGTGCCTGGAGTACTCGGGTCTCTGGGGCCAACGTG. The V and J genes are TRBV30 and TRBJ2-2, with D possibly TRBD1 on 5 matching bases. The read ends 3 residues shy of where the CDR3 ends; the end is completed using the germline J gene. The length of the CDR3 is 15 residues. Germline V gene data show CDR1 as GTSNPN and CDR2 as SVGIG (reference sequence). The full variable domain, its missing parts supplied by reference TRBV30 and TRBJ2-2, is SQTIHQWPATLVQPVGSPLSLECTVEGTSNPNLYWYRQAAGRGLQLLFYSVGIGQISSEVPQNLSASRPQDRQFILSSKKLLLSDSGFYLCAWSTRVSGANVLFFGEGSRLTVL.

In its sample, this clone was seen a few times. The DNA ends 3 residues before the CDR3 does, and the rest of the CDR3 is filled in from the germline J gene. The V call is TRBV20-1, the J call TRBJ1-2; tentative D call: TRBD1 (5 bases). CDR1 and CDR2 from the germline V gene are DFQATT and SNEGSKA (reference sequence). This CDR3 comprises 15 residues. CDR3 bases read: TGCAGTGCTAGAGACCAGCGGGGCTGGCGGGAGACC. Its protein product is CSARDQRGWRET. In full, the CDR3 reads CSARDQRGWRETYTF.

With respect to this clone: The read falls 3 residues short of the CDR3 end, and the missing part is taken from the germline J gene. The chain couples TRBV2 to TRBJ1-4, with TRBD1 identical over 10 bases. The CDR3 sequence is 18 residues long. Germline CDR1 and CDR2: SNHLY and FYNNEI. V was pared by 6 bases and J by 0 bases, with 10 bases of the junction left unmatched. CDR3 DNA, as far as it was read: TGTGCCAGCAGGAGAACCGGGACAGGGGACACAACTAATGAAAAA. It is translated as CASRRTGTGDTTNEK. From start to end, the CDR3 is CASRRTGTGDTTNEKLFF.

This clone was seen many times. Read sequence stops 3 residues before the CDR3 end, and the germline J gene provides the missing end. The rearrangement links TRBV20-1 to TRBJ1-2; 9 nucleotides agree with TRBD1. V was pared by 6 bases and J by 4 bases, with 9 bases of the junction left unmatched. CDR3 length: 14 residues. Germline CDR1 reads DFQATT; CDR2 reads SNEGSKA (reference sequence). CDR3 bases read: TGCAGTGCCGACGGGACAGGGAGGGCCTATGGC. Its translation: CSADGTGRAYG. The whole CDR3 sequence reads CSADGTGRAYGYTF.

This clone appeared many times. Read coverage stops 3 residues before the CDR3 terminus; the germline J gene supplies the remainder. This rearrangement joins TRBV18 to TRBJ2-3; 9 positions match TRBD2. Germline V gene sequence: CDR1 KGHSH, CDR2 LQKENI. The CDR3 spans 19 residues. Trimming at V came to 3 bases and at J to 1 base, leaving 14 bases not matched to a gene. CDR3 amino acids: CASSPALGGLATGTDTQYF. The CDR3 DNA, read in part, is TGTGCCAGCTCACCCGCACTAGGAGGACTAGCGACAGGCACAGATACG.

At least ten counts were recorded for this clone. Read data end 3 residues before the CDR3 end; the end is taken from the germline J gene. Other DNA sequences in this sample translate to the same CDR3. The chain links TRBV6-2 or TRBV6-3 to TRBJ2-1, with 8 bases fitting TRBD2. Germline V gene lookup returns CDR1 MNHEY and CDR2 SVGEGT. Losses at the gene ends were 2 bases for V and 3 bases for J; bases not matched to a gene: 0. The CDR3 consists of 14 residues. CDR3 loop: CASSYGTSYNEQFF. The sequenced part of the CDR3 DNA is TGTGCCAGCAGTTACGGGACTAGCTACAATGAG.

This clone showed up many times. The CDR3 end falls 3 residues outside the read, so it is completed with the germline J gene. This rearrangement joins TRBV6-1 to TRBJ1-5; no reliable D call. Germline values: CDR1 MNHNS, CDR2 SASEGT. This CDR3 spans 14 amino acids. V was trimmed by 4 bases and J by 0 bases, leaving 7 bases between them. The part of the CDR3 DNA that was read is TGTGCCAGCAGTGCACAGTATAGCAATCAGCCC. This encodes CASSAQYSNQP. The entire CDR3 protein reads CASSAQYSNQPQHF.

This clone was counted many times. The read terminates 3 residues before the CDR3 end, so the remaining end is supplied by the germline J gene. The rearrangement uses TRBV18 and TRBJ2-7; D remains unclear. The CDR3 has 12 residues. V lost 3 bases and J 4 bases, leaving 7 bases between the germline ends. The V gene's germline CDR1 is KGHSH and CDR2 LQKENI. CDR3 sequence: CASSPQTYEQYF. Incomplete CDR3 DNA: TGTGCCAGCTCACCCCAGACTTACGAG.

Ten or more counts support this clone. With the read ending 3 residues before the CDR3 end, the germline J gene is used to fill in that end. The chain recombines TRBV7-9 with TRBJ2-5, with D perhaps given as TRBD1 or TRBD2 (5 bases each). CDR3 length: 13 amino acids. V lost 5 bases to trimming and J lost 4 bases, with 11 bases between them. Germline V gives CDR1 SEHNR, CDR2 FQNEAQ (reference sequence). The sequenced CDR3 bases are TGTGCCAGCAGCCAGGGCGGAGGAGAGACC. This encodes CASSQGGGET. The whole CDR3 region reads CASSQGGGETQYF.

This clone was detected many times. Read sequence stops 3 residues before the CDR3 end, and the germline J gene provides the missing end. The chain has TRBV18 and TRBJ2-1; 7 bases are shared with TRBD2. The CDR3 consists of 16 residues. V shed 6 bases and J 5 bases; nucleotides not matched to a gene: 13. From germline, CDR1 is KGHSH and CDR2 LQKENI. The sequenced CDR3 bases are TGTGCCAGCTCGGGTAAGCGGGACCCGTCCAACAATGAG. It is translated as CASSGKRDPSNNE. The whole CDR3 region reads CASSGKRDPSNNEQFF.

This clone has a count of ten or more. The CDR3 is cut off 3 residues early in the read; its end comes from the germline J gene. The J gene is TRBJ2-7, the V gene TRBV7-9, with a tentative D call TRBD1 (6 bases). Germline V gene lookup returns CDR1 SEHNR and CDR2 FQNEAQ (reference sequence). Deletions cut 2 bases from V and 5 bases from J, with 10 bases between. CDR3 size: 13 residues. The DNA read from the CDR3 is TGTGCCAGCAGCTTAACTTGGACAGACGAG. It codes for CASSLTWTDE. The whole CDR3 reads CASSLTWTDEQYF.

This clone has only a few counts. The read stops 3 residues short of the end of the CDR3; the missing end is completed from the germline J gene. J is TRBJ1-2 and V is TRBV7-9; D gene uncertain. CDR3 size: 15 residues. Germline lookup yields CDR1 SEHNR and CDR2 FQNEAQ (reference sequence). This chain's CDR3 is CASSLPPAGSYDYTF. CDR3 bases read: TGTGCCAGCAGCCTCCCCCCGGCGGGCTCCTACGAC.

In this sample, this clone turned up many times. The CDR3 goes on 3 residues after the read ends, and that part is filled in from the germline J gene. The V call is TRBV6-2 or TRBV6-3, the J call TRBJ2-3, with TRBD2 as a possible D gene (6 bases). The CDR3 has 14 amino acids. Per germline, CDR1 MNHEY and CDR2 SVGEGT. Trimming cost V 8 bases and J 2 bases, with 14 bases left between them. The sequenced part of the CDR3 DNA is TGTGCCAGCGGATCAGCGGGCCACACAGATACG. Translating it yields CASGSAGHTDT. The entire CDR3 protein is CASGSAGHTDTQYF.

This clone was seen only a few times. The CDR3 is cut off 3 residues early in the read; its end comes from the germline J gene. The gene calls are TRBV7-9 and TRBJ2-2; D is uncertain. Germline V gene sequence: CDR1 SEHNR, CDR2 FQNEAQ (reference sequence). The CDR3 runs 14 residues. The CDR3 bases that were read are TGTGCCAGCACCGCACTAAGTCCAAGCGAAAAG. Residues: CASTALSPSEK. The entire CDR3 reads CASTALSPSEKLFF.

Notes on this clone: The read ends 3 residues early relative to the CDR3; the germline J gene fills the gap. The chain couples TRBV7-6 to TRBJ1-6, with D unresolved. The ends were cut back, 5 bases at V and 7 bases at J, with 9 bases in the middle. The germline gives CDR1 SGHVS, CDR2 FNYEAQ. This CDR3 region has 13 residues. The CDR3 bases that were read are TGTGCCAGCAGCGCCGCCACAAATTCACCC. It codes for CASSAATNSP. The full CDR3 is CASSAATNSPLHF.

The CDR3 spells CSARDMTGPSSYEQYF. Incomplete CDR3 DNA: TGCAGTGCTAGAGACATGACAGGGCCGAGCTCCTACGAG. J is TRBJ2-7 and V is TRBV20-1; 7 nucleotides align to TRBD1. The read falls 3 residues short of the CDR3 end, and the missing part is taken from the germline J gene. The junction had 8 bases not matched to a gene; V was cut back by 0 bases and J by 0 bases. Germline values: CDR1 DFQATT, CDR2 SNEGSKA (reference sequence). The CDR3 sequence is 16 residues long.

This clone was seen ten or more times. The read is 3 residues too short to cover the CDR3 end, so that end is filled in from the germline J gene. The chain couples TRBV5-1 to TRBJ1-6; 8 bases are a match to TRBD1. The trim removed 4 bases at V and 8 bases at J, leaving 14 bases unmatched. The CDR3 sequence is 17 residues long. Germline CDR1 SGHRS, CDR2 YFSETQ. The CDR3 reads CASSLGNPGTGDSPLHF. Incomplete CDR3 DNA: TGCGCCAGCAGCCTGGGTAATCCCGGGACAGGCGATTCACCC.